Listed here is a single T cell receptor beta chain. Its antigen is as yet unknown. This sample stems from a study of shared clonotypes between healthy human individuals. Replicate PCRs run on sorted subsets employed around 200 ng DNA, around 31,000 T cell genomes. Profiling relied on immunoSEQ multiplex PCR, and the TCRdb table lists in-frame clones only, not all of them. The sample yields roughly 2.1 million clones, roughly 91% seen once. Study-wide results and limits: Clonotypes shared by all four sorted-subset donors had higher generation probabilities than non-shared clonotypes.

V lost 1 base and J 2 bases, leaving 12 bases between the germline ends. CDR3 length: 15 residues. Germline assignment: CDR1 LGHNA and CDR2 YSLEER. Naive CD8 cells, CD45RO-negative and positively selected for CCR7, excluded terminally differentiated effector memory CD45RA+ cells. The TCR originated in a man younger than 35 in good health. Some clones in this sample may be carry-over from other donors' samples. The J gene is TRBJ2-7, the V gene TRBV4-3, with a weak D call TRBD1 (7 bases). Sequencing was done on a sample of naive CD8+ T cells from PBMCs. The CDR3 protein is CASSQVQGGTYEQYF. CDR3 in DNA: TGCGCCAGCAGCCAAGTCCAGGGGGGTACCTACGAGCAGTACTTC.